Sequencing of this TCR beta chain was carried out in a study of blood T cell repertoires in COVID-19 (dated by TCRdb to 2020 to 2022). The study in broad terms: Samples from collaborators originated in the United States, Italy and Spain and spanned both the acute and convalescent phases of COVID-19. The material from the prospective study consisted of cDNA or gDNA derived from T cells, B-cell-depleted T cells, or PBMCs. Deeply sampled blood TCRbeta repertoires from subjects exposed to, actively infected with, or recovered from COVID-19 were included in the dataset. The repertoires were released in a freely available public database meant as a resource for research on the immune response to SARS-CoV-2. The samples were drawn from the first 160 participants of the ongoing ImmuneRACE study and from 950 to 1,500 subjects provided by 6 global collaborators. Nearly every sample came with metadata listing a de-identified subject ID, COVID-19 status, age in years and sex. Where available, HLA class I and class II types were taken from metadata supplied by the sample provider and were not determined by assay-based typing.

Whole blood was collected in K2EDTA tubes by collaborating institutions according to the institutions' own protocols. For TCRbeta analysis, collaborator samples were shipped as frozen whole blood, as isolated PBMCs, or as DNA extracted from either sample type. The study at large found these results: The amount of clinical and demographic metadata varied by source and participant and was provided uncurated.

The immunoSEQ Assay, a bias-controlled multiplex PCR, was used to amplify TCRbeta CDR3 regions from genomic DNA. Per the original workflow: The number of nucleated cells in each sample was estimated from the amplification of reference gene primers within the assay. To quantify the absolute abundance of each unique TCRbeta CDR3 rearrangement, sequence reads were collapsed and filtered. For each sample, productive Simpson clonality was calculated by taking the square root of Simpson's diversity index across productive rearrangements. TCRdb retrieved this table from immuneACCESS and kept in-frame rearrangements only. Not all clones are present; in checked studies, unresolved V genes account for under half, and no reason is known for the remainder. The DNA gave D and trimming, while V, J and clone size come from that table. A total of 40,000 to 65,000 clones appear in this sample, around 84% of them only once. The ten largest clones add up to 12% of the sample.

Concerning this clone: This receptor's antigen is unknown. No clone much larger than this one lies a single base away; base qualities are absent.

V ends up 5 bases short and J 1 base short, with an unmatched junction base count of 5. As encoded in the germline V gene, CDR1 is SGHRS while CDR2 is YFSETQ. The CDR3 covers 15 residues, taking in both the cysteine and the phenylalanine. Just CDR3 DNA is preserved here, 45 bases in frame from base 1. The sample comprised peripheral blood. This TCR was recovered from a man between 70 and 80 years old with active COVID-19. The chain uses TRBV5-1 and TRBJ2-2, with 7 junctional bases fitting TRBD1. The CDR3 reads CASRSNRGNTGELFF. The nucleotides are TGCGCCAGCAGGTCAAACAGGGGGAACACCGGGGAGCTGTTTTTT.